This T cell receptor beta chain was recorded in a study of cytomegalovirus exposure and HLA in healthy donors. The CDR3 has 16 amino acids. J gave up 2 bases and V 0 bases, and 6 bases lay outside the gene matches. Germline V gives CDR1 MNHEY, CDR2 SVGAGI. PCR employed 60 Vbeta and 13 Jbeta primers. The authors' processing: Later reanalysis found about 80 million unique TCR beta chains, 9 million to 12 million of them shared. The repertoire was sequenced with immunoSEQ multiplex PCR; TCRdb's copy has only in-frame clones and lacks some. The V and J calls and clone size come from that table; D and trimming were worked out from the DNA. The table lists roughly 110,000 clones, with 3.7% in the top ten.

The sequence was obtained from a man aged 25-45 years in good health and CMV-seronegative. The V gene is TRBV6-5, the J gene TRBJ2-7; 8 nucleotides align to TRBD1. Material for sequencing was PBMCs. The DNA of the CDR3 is TGTGCCAGCAGTTACTCGTCGGGACAGGTTACCTACGAGCAGTACTTC. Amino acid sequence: CASSYSSGQVTYEQYF.